The sequence of this T cell receptor (beta chain) was determined in a study of PD-L1 blockade in urothelial cancer. In germline, CDR1 is SNHLY, CDR2 FYNNEI. Trimming stripped 3 bases from V and 1 base from J, with 13 bases between. This CDR3 is built from 15 residues. Sequenced by immunoSEQ multiplex PCR; TCRdb stores in-frame clones only, minus some. The table includes about 130,000 clones, more than 75% detected once. Specified time point: peripheral blood 6 weeks after treatment start. The V and J genes are TRBV2 and TRBJ2-7; no definite D call. Here the sequenced sample was PBMCs, taken around atezolizumab (anti-PD-L1) treatment. This receptor was identified in a man aged 50-59 years with urothelial cancer. CDR3 region: CASSDPNVGSYEQYF. The CDR3 DNA sequence: TGTGCCAGCAGTGACCCGAACGTCGGGTCCTACGAGCAGTACTTC.